These 7 T cell receptor beta chains came from one sample sequenced in a study of T cell clones after liver transplantation. Assay: immunoSEQ multiplex PCR; the TCRdb copy retains only in-frame clones and omits some. The data show 45,000 to 55,000 clones, roughly 84% seen once. Sequenced here: CD4+ T cells from blood, sampled before liver transplant. Receptor source: a human donor who received a liver transplant.

This chain joins TRBV6-1 and TRBJ1-2, with 7 bases lining up with TRBD1. The germline CDR1 and CDR2 sequences are MNHNS and SASEGT. The CDR3 is 12 residues long. Unmatched junction bases numbered 6, after V lost 7 bases and J lost 7 bases. The CDR3 DNA follows: TGTGCCAGCACACAGGGGTTCTCTGGCTACACCTTC. Its protein is CASTQGFSGYTF.

The chain joins TRBV20-1 to TRBJ2-3; D remains unclear. From germline, CDR1 is DFQATT and CDR2 SNEGSKA (reference sequence). V gave up 5 bases and J gave up 2 bases, with 5 bases separating them. This CDR3 comprises 11 residues. The CDR3 nucleotides are TGCAGTGCTGAGACCACAGATACGCAGTATTTT. This codes for CSAETTDTQYF.

This chain uses TRBV29-1 with TRBJ2-3, with 15 bases lining up with TRBD2. Germline V lookup: CDR1 SQVTM, CDR2 ANQGSEA. This CDR3 contains 16 residues. J lost 4 bases, V lost 5 bases, and 7 bases had no gene match. The CDR3, as DNA: TGCAGCGTTACCGTTGGACTAGCGGGGGGGTCAGATACGCAGTATTTT. This codes for CSVTVGLAGGSDTQYF.

The chain joins TRBV30 to TRBJ2-5; the D gene is possibly TRBD1 (6 bases). The CDR3 loop spans 14 amino acids. From germline, CDR1 is GTSNPN and CDR2 SVGIG (reference sequence). Trimming took 2 bases from V and 5 from J, leaving 15 bases between them. CDR3 residues: CAWSSGRGRETQYF. In nucleotides, the CDR3 is TGTGCCTGGAGTTCGGGCAGGGGACGGGAGACCCAGTACTTC.

The V and J genes are TRBV2 and TRBJ1-2; perhaps TRBD1 as D (5 bases). Germline-derived CDR1 and CDR2 are SNHLY and FYNNEI. The V and J ends lost 8 bases and 4 bases respectively, with 11 bases between them. The CDR3 runs 12 residues. For the CDR3, the DNA is TGTGCCAGCTACGACAGACTCTATGGCTACACCTTC. Its translation: CASYDRLYGYTF.

A single count supports this clone. V usage is TRBV6-5 and J usage is TRBJ2-7, with 7 bases matching TRBD2. Germline lookup yields CDR1 MNHEY and CDR2 SVGAGI. The CDR3 has 15 residues. Trimming took 2 bases from V and 1 from J; bases not matched to a gene: 5. The CDR3 spells CASSYGGGGSYEQYF. The CDR3 DNA follows: TGTGCCAGCAGTTACGGTGGGGGGGGATCCTACGAGCAGTACTTC.

This chain uses TRBV29-1 with TRBJ1-1; D is possibly TRBD1 (6 bases). The CDR3 is 14 residues long. V was shortened by 4 bases and J by 1 base, with 13 bases between the two germline ends. Germline values: CDR1 SQVTM, CDR2 ANQGSEA. CDR3 nucleotides: TGCAGCGTTGTGAGGGGGACTCCGAACACTGAAGCTTTCTTT. Amino acids: CSVVRGTPNTEAFF.